This T cell receptor (beta chain) was captured by sequencing in a study of T cell repertoires and HLA-DP antigens. The data were produced by immunoSEQ multiplex PCR, yet TCRdb's version contains in-frame clones alone and is incomplete. The data contain around 100,000 clones, 80% to 95% of them singletons. On this clone: Its target is not known.

Between the trimmed V and J ends, which lost 0 bases and 2 bases, there was a span of 8 bases. Germline V gene data show CDR1 as SEHNR and CDR2 as FQNEAQ (reference sequence). CDR3 length: 15 amino acids. The receptor was isolated from a young woman in good health and CMV-seronegative. Sequencing input: CD4+ T cells from PBMCs. The rearrangement links TRBV7-9 to TRBJ1-5; perhaps TRBD1 as D (6 bases). The CDR3 DNA sequence: TGTGCCAGCAGCTTAGCGGGGGCCGGCAATCAGCCCCAGCATTTT. Translating gives CASSLAGAGNQPQHF.